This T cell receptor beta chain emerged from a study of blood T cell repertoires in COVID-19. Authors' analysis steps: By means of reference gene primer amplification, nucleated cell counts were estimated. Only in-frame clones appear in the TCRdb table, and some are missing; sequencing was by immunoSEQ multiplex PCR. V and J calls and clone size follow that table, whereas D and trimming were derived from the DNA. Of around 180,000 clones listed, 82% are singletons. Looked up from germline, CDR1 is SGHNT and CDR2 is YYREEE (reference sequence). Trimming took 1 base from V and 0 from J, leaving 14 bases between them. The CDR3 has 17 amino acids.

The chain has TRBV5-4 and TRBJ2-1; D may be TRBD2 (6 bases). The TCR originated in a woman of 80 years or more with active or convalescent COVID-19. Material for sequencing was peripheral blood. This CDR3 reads CASSLMGRESSYNEQFF. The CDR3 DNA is TGTGCCAGCAGCTTGATGGGACGGGAGAGCTCCTACAATGAGCAGTTCTTC.